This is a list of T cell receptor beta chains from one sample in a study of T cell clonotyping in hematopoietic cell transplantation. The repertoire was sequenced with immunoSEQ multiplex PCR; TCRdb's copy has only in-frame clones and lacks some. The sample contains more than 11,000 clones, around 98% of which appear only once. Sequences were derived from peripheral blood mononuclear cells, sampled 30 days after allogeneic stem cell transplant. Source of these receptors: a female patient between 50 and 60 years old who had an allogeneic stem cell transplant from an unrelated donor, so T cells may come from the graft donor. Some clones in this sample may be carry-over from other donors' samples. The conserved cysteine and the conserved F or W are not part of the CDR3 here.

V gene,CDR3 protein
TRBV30,AWSSAGANVLT
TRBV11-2,ASSLTGMNTEAF
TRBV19,ASSIVRGRNTEAF
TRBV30,AWSLRGVTGYT
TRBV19,ASRGQLNTGELF
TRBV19,ASTPRGTASGNTIY
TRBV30,AWSDGLLYGYT
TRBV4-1,ASSQGAGAEGNQPQH
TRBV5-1,ASSPGDLNTEAF
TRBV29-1,SGLAGSPMEQY
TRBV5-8,ASSLGQVNTEAF
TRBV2,ASSERVGDAAF
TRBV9,ASSVGVDRNTEAF
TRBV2,ASRTLAGSSNEQF
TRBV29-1,SSPTGPYGYT
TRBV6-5,ASTRQGARVPLH
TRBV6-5,ASREAATYEQY
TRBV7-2,ASTPGRLQETQY
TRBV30,AWSLRAGGGLNQPQH
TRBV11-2,ASSFQAGSNTEAF
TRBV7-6,ASSPNGVVGFGYEQY
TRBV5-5,ASSRTGTYPEAF
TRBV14,ASSQSGGFTGSTEAF
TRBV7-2,ASSFEGMTDTQY
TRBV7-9,ASSTQGSHTEAF
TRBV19,ASSINPRSSGELF
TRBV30,AWRGTGPYEQY
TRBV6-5,ASSARQGATLH
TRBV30,AWSRGAGTGELF
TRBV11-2,ASSSSGGADTQY
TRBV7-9,ASSFSNAGELF
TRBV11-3,ASSFSVPNLDTQY
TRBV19,ASSRSDSNKGGSPLH
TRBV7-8,ASSFSGETQY
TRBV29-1,SVEVRGQNTEAF
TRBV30,AWSVGVRDTGELF
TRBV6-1,ASSDGEGYQPQH
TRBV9,ASSSRTGELF
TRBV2,ASSGTSRRDSPLH
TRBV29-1,SVVNRGTTEAF
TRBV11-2,ASSLAGGGAWETQY
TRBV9,ASSVGLAGTDTQY
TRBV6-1,ASRTRTANSPLH
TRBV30,ACRGVGPETQY
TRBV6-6,ASSFRLVGELF
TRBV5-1,ASSLGGGSYEQY